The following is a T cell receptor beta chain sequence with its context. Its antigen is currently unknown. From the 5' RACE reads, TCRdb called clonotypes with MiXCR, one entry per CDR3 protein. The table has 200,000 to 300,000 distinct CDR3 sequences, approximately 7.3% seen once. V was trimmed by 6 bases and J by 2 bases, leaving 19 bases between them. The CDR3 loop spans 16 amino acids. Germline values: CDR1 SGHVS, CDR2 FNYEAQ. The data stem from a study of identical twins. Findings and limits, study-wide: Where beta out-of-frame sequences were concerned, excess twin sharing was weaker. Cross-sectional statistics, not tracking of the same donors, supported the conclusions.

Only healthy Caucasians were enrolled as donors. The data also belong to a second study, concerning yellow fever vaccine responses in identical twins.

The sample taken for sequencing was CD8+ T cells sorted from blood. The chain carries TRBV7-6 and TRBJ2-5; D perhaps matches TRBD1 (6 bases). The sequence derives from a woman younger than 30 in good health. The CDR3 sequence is CASSQGQTPLQETQYF. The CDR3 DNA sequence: TGTGCCAGCAGTCAAGGACAGACCCCTCTACAAGAGACCCAGTACTTC.